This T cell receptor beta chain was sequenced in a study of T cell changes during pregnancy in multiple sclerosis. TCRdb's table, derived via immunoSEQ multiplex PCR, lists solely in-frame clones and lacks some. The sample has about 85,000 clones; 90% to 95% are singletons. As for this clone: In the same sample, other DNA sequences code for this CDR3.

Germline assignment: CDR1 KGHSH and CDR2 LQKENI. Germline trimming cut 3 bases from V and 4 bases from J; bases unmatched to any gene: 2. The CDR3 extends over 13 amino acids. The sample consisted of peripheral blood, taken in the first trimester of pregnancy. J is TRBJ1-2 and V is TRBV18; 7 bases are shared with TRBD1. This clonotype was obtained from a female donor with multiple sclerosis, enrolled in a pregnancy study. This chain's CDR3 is CASSPGTVYGYTF. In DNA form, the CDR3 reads TGTGCCAGCTCACCCGGGACAGTCTATGGCTACACCTTC.